Listed here are 20 T cell receptor beta chains from one sample, sequenced in a study of shared clonotypes between healthy human individuals (TCRdb year 2020). The library came from the immunoSEQ multiplex PCR assay. TCRdb limited this immuneACCESS table to in-frame rearrangements with V and J called. A share of clones is missing; checked studies link under half to unresolved V genes, and the rest is unexplained. This sample gives some 1,100,000 clones in total; about four fifths of them show up just once. Roughly 0.56% of the sample is in the top ten clones. Sequences were obtained from memory CD4+ T cells from PBMCs. The cell subset or site label, as the study defines it: CD45RA-negative fraction. These receptors were collected from a man between 18 and 35 years old in good health. Some clones in this sample may be carry-over from other donors' samples.

This clone was recorded a few times. The chain employs TRBV9 and TRBJ1-1; tentative D call: TRBD1 (5 bases). Trimming cost V 3 bases and J 4 bases, with 13 bases left between them. The CDR3 is made up of 14 amino acids. The V gene's germline CDR1 is SGDLS and CDR2 YYNGEE. CDR3 sequence (DNA): TGTGCCAGCAGCGGCAGGGAGTCGGGCACTGAAGCTTTCTTT. Translation: CASSGRESGTEAFF. Variable domain in full (rest from reference TRBV9 and TRBJ1-1): DSGVTQTPKHLITATGQRVTLRCSPRSGDLSVYWYQQSLDQGLQFLIQYYNGEERAKGNILERFSAQQFPDLHSELNLSSLELGDSALYFCASSGRESGTEAFFGQGTRLTVV.

The genes are TRBV30 and TRBJ2-3; TRBD2 aligns across 9 bases. V was pared by 2 bases and J by 0 bases, with 6 bases of the junction left unmatched. The CDR3 is 16 residues long. Germline V gene sequence: CDR1 GTSNPN, CDR2 SVGIG (reference sequence). The CDR3 is CAWSSPSGASTDTQYF. For the CDR3, the DNA is TGTGCCTGGAGTTCCCCTAGCGGGGCTAGCACAGATACGCAGTATTTT.

V is TRBV19 and J is TRBJ2-5, with 14 bases lining up with TRBD2. This CDR3 spans 15 amino acids. From germline, CDR1 is LNHDA and CDR2 SQIVND (reference sequence). V lost 5 bases, J lost 5 bases, and 4 bases stayed unmatched. The CDR3, as DNA: TGTGCCAGTAGTTCCGGGACTAGCGGGAGTGAGACCCAGTACTTC. Translated, it gives CASSSGTSGSETQYF.

This clone appeared a single time. The V call is TRBV2, the J call TRBJ1-1; D is perhaps TRBD1 (6 bases). The germline V gene has CDR1 SNHLY and CDR2 FYNNEI. V lost 4 bases and J lost 3, with 12 bases in between. The CDR3 extends over 14 amino acids. The CDR3 spells CASSAGGWYTEAFF. The CDR3 bases are TGTGCCAGCAGTGCGGGGGGCTGGTACACTGAAGCTTTCTTT.

This clone was observed a few times. The chain combines TRBV20-1 with TRBJ1-1; the D is unclear. Per germline, CDR1 DFQATT and CDR2 SNEGSKA (reference sequence). Trimming left V 3 bases short and J 6 bases short, with 5 bases between. The CDR3 sequence is 10 residues long. As DNA, the CDR3 is TGCAGTGCTAGTGATGCTGAAGCTTTCTTT. It codes for CSASDAEAFF.

The rearrangement joins TRBV6-1 to TRBJ1-4; D remains ambiguous. The germline V gene has CDR1 MNHNS and CDR2 SASEGT. The CDR3 has 13 residues. Trimming took off 6 bases at V and 3 bases at J, with 8 bases between the two ends. CDR3 region: CASRPLPNEKLFF. DNA of the CDR3: TGTGCCAGCAGGCCTCTCCCTAATGAAAAACTGTTTTTT.

This clone was counted many times. This chain uses TRBV4-3 with TRBJ1-4; no clear D gene. CDR3 length equals 18 residues. In germline, CDR1 is LGHNA, CDR2 YSLEER. The V and J ends lost 4 bases and 5 bases respectively, with 23 bases between them. The CDR3 loop reads CASSRLSETGFRNEKLFF. The DNA for the CDR3 is TGCGCCAGCAGCCGATTATCTGAAACCGGGTTTCGGAATGAAAAACTGTTTTTT.

This clone has only one observation. This chain connects TRBV4-1 to TRBJ2-2; 10 bases match TRBD2. CDR1 is MGHRA and CDR2 is YSYEKL in the germline V gene. The CDR3 is 16 amino acids. The J segment lost 5 bases and the V segment lost 1 base, leaving 4 bases of the junction unmatched. CDR3 protein: CASSQVAGGRTGELFF. CDR3 in DNA: TGCGCCAGCAGCCAAGTAGCGGGAGGCAGGACCGGGGAGCTGTTTTTT.

This chain joins TRBV27 and TRBJ1-1; D may be TRBD1 (5 bases). Germline CDR1 is MNHEY and CDR2 is SMNVEV (reference sequence). This CDR3 is built from 15 residues. Trimming cost V 3 bases and J 0 bases, with 11 bases left between them. CDR3 DNA sequence: TGTGCCAGCAGTTTGTTTGGGACCATGAACACTGAAGCTTTCTTT. It is translated as CASSLFGTMNTEAFF.

The CDR3 DNA follows: TGTGCCAGCAGATCAACAGGGGGCGAGGATACAGATACGCAGTATTTT. It is translated as CASRSTGGEDTDTQYF. J is TRBJ2-3 and V is TRBV28; 9 bases line up with TRBD1. Germline CDR1 and CDR2: MDHEN and SYDVKM. Trimming removed 6 bases from V and 3 bases from J; junction bases left unmatched: 10. The CDR3 length is 16 residues.

This chain links TRBV5-1 with TRBJ2-1; D is possibly TRBD2 (6 bases). Germline CDR1 reads SGHRS; CDR2 reads YFSETQ. The CDR3 loop spans 14 amino acids. V lost 4 bases, J lost 6 bases, and 14 bases lay in between. CDR3 region: CASSEASELNEQFF. The CDR3 nucleotides read TGCGCCAGCAGCGAAGCTAGCGAACTCAATGAGCAGTTCTTC.

The chain couples TRBV4-1 to TRBJ2-3; no reliable D call. Germline loops: CDR1 MGHRA, CDR2 YSYEKL. The CDR3 sequence is 14 residues long. V was clipped by 1 base and J by 5 bases, with 10 bases between them. The chain's CDR3 is CASSQVVPGDTQYF. In DNA, the CDR3 is TGCGCCAGCAGCCAAGTTGTTCCGGGAGATACGCAGTATTTT.

To note about this clone: This sample also contains other DNA sequences that code for the same CDR3. The rearrangement joins TRBV9 to TRBJ1-4; D is ambiguous. V was shortened by 0 bases and J by 3 bases, with 6 bases between the two germline ends. The CDR3 sequence is 14 residues long. In germline, CDR1 is SGDLS, CDR2 YYNGEE. The CDR3 loop is CASSVGPANEKLFF. CDR3 DNA sequence: TGTGCCAGCAGCGTAGGTCCAGCTAATGAAAAACTGTTTTTT.

There are a few counts of this clone. This chain links TRBV7-3 with TRBJ2-1; D is possibly TRBD2 (6 bases). The CDR3 is made up of 14 amino acids. CDR1 and CDR2 from the germline V gene are SGHTA and FQGTGA. Trimming left V 5 bases short and J 10 bases short, with 18 bases between. The CDR3 coding sequence is TGTGCCAGCAGCCCTTACGGGGACTTTAGGGAGCAGTTCTTC. It translates to CASSPYGDFREQFF.

The J gene is TRBJ1-6, the V gene TRBV5-1; D unclear. Germline lookup yields CDR1 SGHRS and CDR2 YFSETQ. The ends were cut back, 2 bases at V and 10 bases at J, with 16 bases in the middle. The CDR3 totals 15 residues. The CDR3 coding sequence is TGCGCCAGCAGCTTCGGACCATCCCATCGCTCACCCCTCCACTTT. This gives the protein CASSFGPSHRSPLHF.

The rearrangement links TRBV7-3 to TRBJ2-1; the D gene is possibly TRBD2 (7 bases). CDR1 is SGHTA and CDR2 is FQGTGA in the germline V gene. The germline V and J ends were trimmed by 4 bases and 6 bases, with 22 bases remaining between them. This CDR3 comprises 17 residues. Here the CDR3 DNA reads TGTGCCAGCAGCTCCAGGGGTGGTGCGGGAGCCTTCAATGAGCAGTTCTTC. Its translation is CASSSRGGAGAFNEQFF.

Worth noting for this clone: This CDR3 is also generated by other DNA sequences in the sample. This chain links TRBV6-5 with TRBJ1-5; a weak D match, TRBD1 (6 bases). This CDR3 is 15 amino acids long. Germline CDR1 and CDR2: MNHEY and SVGAGI. V shed 6 bases and J shed 0 bases, with 12 bases lying between them. The CDR3: CASSSTGFSNQPQHF. The DNA for the CDR3 is TGTGCCAGCAGCTCCACAGGGTTTAGCAATCAGCCCCAGCATTTT.

The chain has TRBV28 and TRBJ2-7; D is perhaps TRBD1 or TRBD2 (5 bases each). CDR3 length: 12 residues. The germline V gene has CDR1 MDHEN and CDR2 SYDVKM. With 7 bases removed from V and 7 bases from J, the gap between germline ends came to 14 bases. The CDR3 spells CASNGDLREQYF. The CDR3 DNA reads as TGTGCCAGCAACGGGGACCTTAGGGAGCAGTACTTC.

The chain employs TRBV9 and TRBJ2-2; possible D gene TRBD1, 6 bases. Trimming took off 2 bases at V and 6 bases at J, with 17 bases between the two ends. CDR1 is SGDLS and CDR2 is YYNGEE in the germline V gene. This CDR3 spans 16 amino acids. CDR3 nucleotide sequence: TGTGCCAGCAGCGTCCACTCTTCAGGGGTCCCCGGGGAGCTGTTTTTT. Translating gives CASSVHSSGVPGELFF.

V gene TRBV2 combines with J gene TRBJ2-5; 10 bases line up with TRBD1. Germline-derived CDR1 and CDR2 are SNHLY and FYNNEI. This CDR3 has 16 residues. Unmatched junction bases numbered 6, after V lost 3 bases and J lost 2 bases. In DNA form, the CDR3 reads TGTGCCAGCAGTGAGGCCGGGACAGGGGCTCAAGAGACCCAGTACTTC. It specifies CASSEAGTGAQETQYF.